These 21 T cell receptor beta chains came from one sample sequenced in a study of PD-L1 blockade in urothelial cancer listed by TCRdb under 2017. The sample's time point, from its label and the paper: pretreatment peripheral blood. The library was obtained by the immunoSEQ multiplex PCR assay. The immuneACCESS repertoire file appears here via TCRdb, limited to in-frame rearrangements. These files lack a portion of the clones; in checked studies, under half of the deficit traces to unresolved V genes, and the cause of the others is not known. For this sample there are roughly 120,000 clones; 70% to 85% appear just once. Jointly, the top ten make up 3% to 4% of the sample. This specimen was PBMCs, taken around atezolizumab (anti-PD-L1) treatment. Every receptor here comes from a man aged 45-65 years with urothelial cancer.

The table lists this clone with a count of one. The CDR3 DNA follows: TGTGCCAGCAGCTTGACCGGACTGCCGCCCTACGAGCAGTACTTC. Amino acid sequence: CASSLTGLPPYEQYF. The chain uses TRBV5-6 and TRBJ2-7, with D possibly matching TRBD2 (5 bases). The CDR3 sequence is 15 residues long. Germline-derived CDR1 and CDR2 are SGHDT and YYEEEE. Deletions cut 1 base from V and 2 bases from J, with 13 bases between. The entire variable domain, with the rest obtained from reference TRBV5-6 and TRBJ2-7, is as follows: DAGVTQSPTHLIKTRGQQVTLRCSPKSGHDTVSWYQQALGQGPQFIFQYYEEEERQRGNFPDRFSGHQFPNYSSELNVNALLLGDSALYLCASSLTGLPPYEQYFGPGTRLTVT.

This clone has a handful of counts. V gene TRBV28 combines with J gene TRBJ1-5; a weak D match, TRBD1 (5 bases). V lost 3 bases and J lost 1, with 16 bases in between. The germline V gene has CDR1 MDHEN and CDR2 SYDVKM. The CDR3 length is 17 residues. The CDR3 region is CASSFPNPGASNQPQHF. CDR3 DNA: TGTGCCAGCAGTTTCCCCAACCCTGGGGCCAGCAATCAGCCCCAGCATTTT. The variable domain in full, completed from reference TRBV28 and TRBJ1-5, reads DVKVTQSSRYLVKRTGEKVFLECVQDMDHENMFWYRQDPGLGLRLIYFSYDVKMKEKGDIPEGYSVSREKKERFSLILESASTNQTSMYLCASSFPNPGASNQPQHFGDGTRLSIL.

The genes are TRBV19 and TRBJ1-4; TRBD1 is a possible D gene (6 bases). The V and J ends lost 3 bases and 0 bases respectively, with 17 bases between them. Germline CDR1 LNHDA, CDR2 SQIVND (reference sequence). This CDR3 spans 18 amino acids. The CDR3 DNA sequence: TGTGCCAGTAGTATGGTACTTGACAGGAAAACAACTAATGAAAAACTGTTTTTT. Its protein product is CASSMVLDRKTTNEKLFF.

V gene TRBV13 combines with J gene TRBJ2-1; 10 positions agree with TRBD2. The germline gives CDR1 PRHDT, CDR2 FYEKMQ (reference sequence). V shed 4 bases and J 7 bases; nucleotides not matched to a gene: 13. The CDR3 is 17 residues long. CDR3 loop: CASSSASGSVGWNEQFF. The DNA for the CDR3 is TGTGCCAGCAGCTCCGCTAGCGGGAGTGTTGGTTGGAATGAGCAGTTCTTC.

The chain recombines TRBV30 with TRBJ1-4; D remains ambiguous. The CDR3 length is 13 residues. V dropped 4 bases and J dropped 2 bases, with 8 bases sitting between them. CDR1 GTSNPN and CDR2 SVGIG come from the germline V gene (reference sequence). The CDR3 nucleotides read TGTGCCTGGACTATGCATACTAATGAAAAACTGTTTTTT. Protein sequence: CAWTMHTNEKLFF. The full variable domain, its missing parts supplied by reference TRBV30 and TRBJ1-4, is SQTIHQWPATLVQPVGSPLSLECTVEGTSNPNLYWYRQAAGRGLQLLFYSVGIGQISSEVPQNLSASRPQDRQFILSSKKLLLSDSGFYLCAWTMHTNEKLFFGSGTQLSVL.

V and J are TRBV6-6 and TRBJ1-4; possible D gene TRBD1, 6 bases. The germline gives CDR1 MNHNY, CDR2 SVGAGI (reference sequence). The V end lost 8 bases, the J end lost 8 bases, and 24 bases lay between the germline ends. The CDR3 runs to 16 residues. The CDR3 region is CASGPTGTPNGEKLFF. DNA for the CDR3: TGTGCCAGCGGACCAACCGGGACACCAAACGGAGAAAAACTGTTTTTT.

The chain carries TRBV27 and TRBJ2-7; perhaps TRBD2 as D (6 bases). The CDR3 length is 15 residues. CDR1 is MNHEY and CDR2 is SMNVEV in the germline V gene (reference sequence). Trimming pared 5 bases from V and 9 bases from J, leaving 23 bases between. The CDR3 DNA reads as TGTGCCAGCAGTCCCGATTATGATACGTGGAGGGTGCAGTACTTC. Residues: CASSPDYDTWRVQYF.

The rearrangement links TRBV4-1 to TRBJ1-4; D is perhaps TRBD1 (5 bases). CDR3 length: 14 residues. Between the trimmed V and J ends, which lost 1 base and 8 bases, there was a span of 11 bases. CDR1 and CDR2 from the germline V gene are MGHRA and YSYEKL. This chain's CDR3 is CASSQGAGYEKLFF. The CDR3 bases are TGCGCCAGCAGCCAAGGGGCAGGGTACGAAAAACTGTTTTTT.

This clone was counted once. The chain joins TRBV28 to TRBJ1-5, with D possibly matching TRBD1 (5 bases). V lost 4 bases and J 2 bases, leaving 12 bases between the germline ends. This CDR3 spans 15 amino acids. Per the germline V gene, CDR1 is MDHEN and CDR2 is SYDVKM. As DNA, the CDR3 is TGTGCCAGCAGTTCCGGACACCTCGGCAATCAGCCCCAGCATTTT. Protein sequence: CASSSGHLGNQPQHF.

This clone was counted a single time. This rearrangement joins TRBV19 to TRBJ2-3; 11 positions agree with TRBD2. The CDR3 runs 15 residues. J lost 4 bases, V lost 6 bases, and 6 bases had no gene match. Germline-derived CDR1 and CDR2 are LNHDA and SQIVND (reference sequence). The CDR3 reads CASSFSGGGPDTQYF. The DNA of the CDR3 is TGTGCCAGTAGCTTTAGCGGGGGGGGGCCAGATACGCAGTATTTT.

The chain uses TRBV7-9 and TRBJ2-1, with D unresolved. Looked up from germline, CDR1 is SEHNR and CDR2 is FQNEAQ (reference sequence). V was clipped by 5 bases and J by 10 bases, with 9 bases between them. The CDR3 extends over 11 amino acids. The CDR3 sequence is CASSPRNEQFF. The DNA for the CDR3 is TGTGCCAGCAGCCCTAGAAACGAGCAGTTCTTC. Based on the CDR3 plus reference TRBV7-9 and TRBJ2-1, the full variable domain is DTGVSQNPRHKITKRGQNVTFRCDPISEHNRLYWYRQTLGQGPEFLTYFQNEAQLEKSRLLSDRFSAERPKGSFSTLEIQRTEQGDSAMYLCASSPRNEQFFGPGTRLTVL.

The chain couples TRBV18 to TRBJ1-4; 10 nucleotides match TRBD1. CDR1 and CDR2 (germline): KGHSH, LQKENI. CDR3 length: 14 residues. The trim removed 4 bases at V and 8 bases at J, leaving 4 bases unmatched. The CDR3 protein is CASSQGQGGEKLFF. As DNA, the CDR3 is TGTGCCAGCTCACAAGGACAGGGGGGAGAAAAACTGTTTTTT.

The chain's CDR3 is CASSLKLTGRGGYTF. The CDR3 DNA sequence: TGTGCCAGCAGCTTAAAACTTACAGGGAGGGGTGGCTACACCTTC. The chain is built from TRBV5-8 and TRBJ1-2; possibly TRBD1 for D (6 bases). From germline, CDR1 is SGHTS and CDR2 YDEGEE. V dropped 2 bases and J dropped 7 bases, with 18 bases sitting between them. The CDR3 spans 15 residues.

The V gene is TRBV11-2, the J gene TRBJ1-3; D uncertain. Trimming took off 6 bases at V and 0 bases at J, with 3 bases between the two ends. The CDR3 contains 12 residues. Germline loops: CDR1 SGHAT, CDR2 FQNNGV. The CDR3 nucleotides are TGTGCCAGCAGGAGCTCTGGAAACACCATATATTTT. Translation gives CASRSSGNTIYF.

The chain uses TRBV7-9 and TRBJ2-5; D is possibly TRBD2 (7 bases). The CDR3 totals 16 residues. The germline CDR1 and CDR2 sequences are SEHNR and FQNEAQ (reference sequence). The V gene lost 4 bases and the J gene lost 1 base, with 16 bases spanning the gap. CDR3 in amino acids: CASSSGGRRLQETQYF. The CDR3 nucleotides are TGTGCCAGCAGCTCCGGGGGGCGGCGGCTCCAAGAGACCCAGTACTTC.

This chain links TRBV10-3 with TRBJ2-7; TRBD2 matches 7 bases. Trimming took 1 base from V and 0 from J; bases not matched to a gene: 3. The CDR3 has 15 amino acids. CDR1 is ENHRY, CDR2 SYGVKD, per germline. Written as DNA, the CDR3 is TGTGCCATCAGTGAGTATACGGGAGGCTCCTACGAGCAGTACTTC. This gives the protein CAISEYTGGSYEQYF.

This sequence joins TRBV20-1 and TRBJ1-2; the D is unclear. The germline V and J ends were trimmed by 6 bases and 7 bases, with 12 bases remaining between them. This CDR3 contains 11 residues. CDR1 and CDR2 from the germline V gene are DFQATT and SNEGSKA (reference sequence). Written as DNA, the CDR3 is TGCAGTGCGCAGCCAGGTTTTGGCTACACCTTC. This codes for CSAQPGFGYTF.

The chain recombines TRBV6-5 with TRBJ1-4; the match to TRBD1 covers 9 bases. The V and J ends lost 6 bases and 6 bases, in that order; junction bases with no gene match: 2. The CDR3 is made up of 13 amino acids. Germline CDR1 is MNHEY and CDR2 is SVGAGI. Here the CDR3 reads CASRTGGHEKLFF. The CDR3 DNA follows: TGTGCCAGCAGGACAGGGGGGCATGAAAAACTGTTTTTT.

This chain uses TRBV28 with TRBJ1-4; 8 bases line up with TRBD1. This CDR3 region has 17 residues. V shed 4 bases, J shed 1 base, and the junction held 8 bases outside the gene matches. Germline loops: CDR1 MDHEN, CDR2 SYDVKM. In DNA form, the CDR3 reads TGTGCCAGCAGTTCTATTCCTGGACAGGGAACTAATGAAAAACTGTTTTTT. Protein: CASSSIPGQGTNEKLFF. The whole variable domain, remainder taken from reference TRBV28 and TRBJ1-4, is DVKVTQSSRYLVKRTGEKVFLECVQDMDHENMFWYRQDPGLGLRLIYFSYDVKMKEKGDIPEGYSVSREKKERFSLILESASTNQTSMYLCASSSIPGQGTNEKLFFGSGTQLSVL.

The CDR3 protein is CASAGSGYEQYF. Written as DNA, the CDR3 is TGTGCCAGCGCAGGGTCGGGCTACGAGCAGTACTTC. The V and J genes are TRBV6-1 and TRBJ2-7, with D possibly being TRBD1 (5 bases). The CDR3 loop spans 12 amino acids. V was cut by 8 bases and J by 3 bases, with 11 bases left in between. CDR1 is MNHNS, CDR2 SASEGT, per germline.

This clone was counted a single time. The chain joins TRBV27 to TRBJ2-1; 13 nucleotides match TRBD2. Germline V gives CDR1 MNHEY, CDR2 SMNVEV (reference sequence). CDR3 size: 16 residues. J gave up 7 bases and V 5 bases, and 8 bases lay outside the gene matches. The CDR3 DNA reads as TGTGCCAGCAGTCGTAGGGGACTAGCGGGATGGAATGAGCAGTTCTTC. Amino acid sequence: CASSRRGLAGWNEQFF.